This T cell receptor (beta chain) stems from a study of blood T cell repertoires in COVID-19. Background on the study: Acute-phase and convalescent COVID-19 samples originated in the United States, Italy and Spain. The analysed material was cDNA or gDNA that came from T cells, B-cell-depleted T cells, or PBMCs.

V lost 3 bases, J lost 8 bases, and 13 bases lay in between. This CDR3 spans 13 amino acids. CDR1 and CDR2 from the germline V gene are DFQATT and SNEGSKA (reference sequence). The Seattle patients joined while their infection was active and were tracked longitudinally afterward. In the original analysis: The authors estimated nucleated cell counts from reference gene primer amplification. The assay was immunoSEQ multiplex PCR, and TCRdb's table has in-frame clones only and misses some. The V and J calls and clone size were taken over from that table, and D and trimming were inferred from the DNA. The repertoire holds approximately 180,000 clones, with over 75% as singletons.

Sequences were obtained from peripheral blood. The sequence was obtained from a person aged 65-85 years with COVID-19, enrolled during active disease. The chain carries TRBV20-1 and TRBJ1-4; no clear D. The CDR3 protein is CSASGQNIEKLFF. The CDR3, as DNA: TGCAGTGCTAGTGGGCAGAATATAGAAAAACTGTTTTTT.